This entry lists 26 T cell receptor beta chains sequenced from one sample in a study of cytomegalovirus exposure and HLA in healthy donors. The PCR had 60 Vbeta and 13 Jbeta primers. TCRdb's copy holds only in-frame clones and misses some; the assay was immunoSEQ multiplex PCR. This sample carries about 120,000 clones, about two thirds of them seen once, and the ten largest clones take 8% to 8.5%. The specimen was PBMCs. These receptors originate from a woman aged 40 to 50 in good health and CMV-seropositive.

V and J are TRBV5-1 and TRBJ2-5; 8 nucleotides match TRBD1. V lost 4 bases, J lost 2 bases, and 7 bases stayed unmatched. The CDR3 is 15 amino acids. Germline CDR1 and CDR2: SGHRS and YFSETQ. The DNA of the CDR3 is TGCGCCAGCAGCAGGGGGACAGGAAAGCAAGAGACCCAGTACTTC. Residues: CASSRGTGKQETQYF. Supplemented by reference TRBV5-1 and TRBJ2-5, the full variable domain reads KAGVTQTPRYLIKTRGQQVTLSCSPISGHRSVSWYQQTPGQGLQFLFEYFSETQRNKGNFPGRFSGRQFSNSRSEMNVSTLELGDSALYLCASSRGTGKQETQYFGPGTRLLVL.

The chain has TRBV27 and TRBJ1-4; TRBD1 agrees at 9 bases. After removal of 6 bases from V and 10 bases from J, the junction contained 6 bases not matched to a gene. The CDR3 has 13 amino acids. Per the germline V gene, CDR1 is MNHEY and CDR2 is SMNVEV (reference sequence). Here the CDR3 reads CASSYIQGAKLFF. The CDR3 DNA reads TGTGCCAGCAGCTATATACAGGGGGCAAAACTGTTTTTT.

CDR3 sequence (DNA): TGTGCCAGCAGCCACAGACAGGGAGGCGAGCAGTACTTC. Protein product: CASSHRQGGEQYF. The chain joins TRBV14 to TRBJ2-7; tentatively, D is TRBD1 (7 bases). CDR1 is SGHDN, CDR2 FVKESK, per germline. CDR3 length equals 13 residues. Trimming cost V 3 bases and J 6 bases, with 12 bases left between them.

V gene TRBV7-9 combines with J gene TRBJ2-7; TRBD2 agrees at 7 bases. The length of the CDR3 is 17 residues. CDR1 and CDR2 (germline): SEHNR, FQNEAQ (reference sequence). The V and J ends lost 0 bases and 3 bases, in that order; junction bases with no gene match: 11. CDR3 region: CASSLAPASGGGYEQYF. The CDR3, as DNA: TGTGCCAGCAGCTTAGCCCCAGCTAGCGGTGGAGGCTACGAGCAGTACTTC.

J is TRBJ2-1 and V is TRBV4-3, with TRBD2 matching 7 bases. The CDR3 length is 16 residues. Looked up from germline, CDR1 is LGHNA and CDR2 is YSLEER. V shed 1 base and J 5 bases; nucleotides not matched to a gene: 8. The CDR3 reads CASSQGGPSGNNEQFF. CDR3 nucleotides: TGCGCCAGCAGCCAAGGAGGGCCTAGCGGCAACAATGAGCAGTTCTTC.

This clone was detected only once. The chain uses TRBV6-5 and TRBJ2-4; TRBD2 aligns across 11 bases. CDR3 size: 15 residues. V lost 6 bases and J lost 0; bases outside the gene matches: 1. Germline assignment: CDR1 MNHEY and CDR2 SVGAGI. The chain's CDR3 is CASSGTSGAKNIQYF. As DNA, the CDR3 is TGTGCCAGCAGCGGGACTAGCGGAGCCAAAAACATTCAGTACTTC.

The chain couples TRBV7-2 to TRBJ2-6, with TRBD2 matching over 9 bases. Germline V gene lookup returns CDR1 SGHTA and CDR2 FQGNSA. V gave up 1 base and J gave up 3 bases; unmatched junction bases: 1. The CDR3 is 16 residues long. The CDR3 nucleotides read TGTGCCAGCAGCTTAGTGCGGGGGGGTGGGGCCAACGTCCTGACTTTC. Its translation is CASSLVRGGGANVLTF.

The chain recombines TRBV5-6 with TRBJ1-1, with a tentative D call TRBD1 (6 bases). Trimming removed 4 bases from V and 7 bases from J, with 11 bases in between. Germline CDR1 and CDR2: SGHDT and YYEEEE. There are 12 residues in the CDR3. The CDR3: CASSLGQYEAFF. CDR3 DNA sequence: TGTGCCAGCAGCCTTGGACAGTATGAAGCTTTCTTT.

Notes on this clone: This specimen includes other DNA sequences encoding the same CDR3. The CDR3: CASSLQGSGNTIYF. DNA for the CDR3: TGCGCCAGCAGCTTACAGGGGTCTGGAAACACCATATATTTT. The chain joins TRBV5-1 to TRBJ1-3; 7 nucleotides match TRBD1. Trimming at V came to 2 bases and at J to 1 base, leaving 0 bases not matched to a gene. Germline V gene sequence: CDR1 SGHRS, CDR2 YFSETQ. This CDR3 has 14 amino acids.

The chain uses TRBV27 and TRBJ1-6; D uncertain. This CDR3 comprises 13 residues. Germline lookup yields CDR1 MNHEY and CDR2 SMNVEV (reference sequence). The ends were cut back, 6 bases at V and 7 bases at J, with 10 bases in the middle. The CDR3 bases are TGTGCCAGCAGCCCGGAGAGGAATTCACCCCTCCACTTT. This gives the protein CASSPERNSPLHF.

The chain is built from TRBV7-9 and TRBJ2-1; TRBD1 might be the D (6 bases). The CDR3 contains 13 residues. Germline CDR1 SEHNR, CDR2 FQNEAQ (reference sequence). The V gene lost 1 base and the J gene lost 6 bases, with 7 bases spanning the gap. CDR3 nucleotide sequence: TGTGCCAGCAGCTTAGGAGGGGGCAATGAGCAGTTCTTC. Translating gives CASSLGGGNEQFF.

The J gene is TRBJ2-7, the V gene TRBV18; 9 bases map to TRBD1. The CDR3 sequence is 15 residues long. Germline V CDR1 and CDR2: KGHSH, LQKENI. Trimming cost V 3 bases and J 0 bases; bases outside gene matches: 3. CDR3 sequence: CASSPGQGFSYEQYF. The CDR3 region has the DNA TGTGCCAGCTCACCCGGACAGGGGTTCTCCTACGAGCAGTACTTC.

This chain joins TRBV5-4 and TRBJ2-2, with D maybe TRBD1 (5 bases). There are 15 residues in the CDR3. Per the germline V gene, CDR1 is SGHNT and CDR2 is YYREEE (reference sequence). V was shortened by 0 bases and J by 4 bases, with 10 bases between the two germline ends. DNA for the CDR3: TGTGCCAGCAGCTTGGGAAGGGGAAGCACCGGGGAGCTGTTTTTT. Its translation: CASSLGRGSTGELFF.

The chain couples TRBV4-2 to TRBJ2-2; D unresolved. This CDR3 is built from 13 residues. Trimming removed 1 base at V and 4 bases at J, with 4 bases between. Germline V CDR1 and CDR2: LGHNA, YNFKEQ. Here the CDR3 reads CASSQAVTGELFF. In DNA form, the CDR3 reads TGTGCCAGCAGCCAAGCTGTCACCGGGGAGCTGTTTTTT.

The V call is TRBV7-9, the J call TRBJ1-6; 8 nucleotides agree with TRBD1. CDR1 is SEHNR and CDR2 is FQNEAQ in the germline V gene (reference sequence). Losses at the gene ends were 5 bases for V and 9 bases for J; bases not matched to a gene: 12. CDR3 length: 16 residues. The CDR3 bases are TGTGCCAGCAGCCATCCACTGACAGGGGTGTCTTCACCCCTCCACTTT. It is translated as CASSHPLTGVSSPLHF.

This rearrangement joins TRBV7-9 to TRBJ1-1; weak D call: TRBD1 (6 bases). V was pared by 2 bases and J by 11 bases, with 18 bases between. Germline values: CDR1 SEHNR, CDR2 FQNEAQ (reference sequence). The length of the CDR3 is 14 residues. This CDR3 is CASSLTDVGASAFF. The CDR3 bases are TGTGCCAGCAGCTTAACCGATGTGGGGGCGTCGGCTTTCTTT.

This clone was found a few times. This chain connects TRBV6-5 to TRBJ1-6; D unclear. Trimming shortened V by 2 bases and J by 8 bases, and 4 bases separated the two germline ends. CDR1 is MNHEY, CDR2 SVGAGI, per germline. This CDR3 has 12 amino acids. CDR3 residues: CASSYRDSPLHF. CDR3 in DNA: TGTGCCAGCAGTTACCGGGATTCACCCCTCCACTTT.

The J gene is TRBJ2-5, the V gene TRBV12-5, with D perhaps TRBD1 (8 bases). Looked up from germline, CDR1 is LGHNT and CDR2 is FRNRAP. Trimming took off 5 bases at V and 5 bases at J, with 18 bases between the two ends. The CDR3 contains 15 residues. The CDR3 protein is CASGRSTGGGETQYF. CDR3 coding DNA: TGTGCTAGTGGTAGATCCACAGGGGGAGGGGAGACCCAGTACTTC. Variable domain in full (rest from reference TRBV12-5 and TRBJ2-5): DARVTQTPRHKVTEMGQEVTMRCQPILGHNTVFWYRQTMMQGLELLAYFRNRAPLDDSGMPKDRFSAEMPDATLATLKIQPSEPRDSAVYFCASGRSTGGGETQYFGPGTRLLVL.

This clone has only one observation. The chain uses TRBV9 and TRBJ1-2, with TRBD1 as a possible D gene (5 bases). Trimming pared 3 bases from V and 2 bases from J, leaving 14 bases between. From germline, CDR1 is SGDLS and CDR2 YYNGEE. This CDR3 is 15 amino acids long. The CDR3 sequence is CASSDGGGLNYGYTF. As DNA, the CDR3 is TGTGCCAGCAGCGACGGGGGAGGACTGAACTATGGCTACACCTTC.

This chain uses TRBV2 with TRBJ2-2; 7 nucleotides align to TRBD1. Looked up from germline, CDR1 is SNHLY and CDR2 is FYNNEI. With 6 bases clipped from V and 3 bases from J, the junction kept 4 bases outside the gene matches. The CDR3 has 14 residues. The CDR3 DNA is TGTGCCAGCAGGGACAGGCGGGACACCGGGGAGCTGTTTTTT. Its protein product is CASRDRRDTGELFF.

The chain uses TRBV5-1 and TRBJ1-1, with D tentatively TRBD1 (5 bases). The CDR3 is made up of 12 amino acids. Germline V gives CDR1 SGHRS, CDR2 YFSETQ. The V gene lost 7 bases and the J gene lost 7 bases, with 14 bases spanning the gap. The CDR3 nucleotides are TGCGCCAGCGGCGACAGCCGGGTTGAAGCTTTCTTT. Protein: CASGDSRVEAFF.

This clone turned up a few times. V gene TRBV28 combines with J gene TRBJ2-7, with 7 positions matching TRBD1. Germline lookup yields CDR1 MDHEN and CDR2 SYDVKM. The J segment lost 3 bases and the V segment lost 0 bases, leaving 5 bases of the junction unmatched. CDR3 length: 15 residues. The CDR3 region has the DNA TGTGCCAGCAGTTTATGGGGACAGTCAGACTACGAGCAGTACTTC. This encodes CASSLWGQSDYEQYF.

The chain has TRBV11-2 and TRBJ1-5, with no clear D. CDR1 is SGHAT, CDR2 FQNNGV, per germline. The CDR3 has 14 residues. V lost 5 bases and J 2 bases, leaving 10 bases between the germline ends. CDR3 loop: CASSPQSGNQPQHF. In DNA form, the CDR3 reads TGTGCCAGCAGCCCCCAGAGCGGCAATCAGCCCCAGCATTTT. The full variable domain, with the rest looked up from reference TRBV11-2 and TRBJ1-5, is EAGVAQSPRYKIIEKRQSVAFWCNPISGHATLYWYQQILGQGPKLLIQFQNNGVVDDSQLPKDRFSAERLKGVDSTLKIQPAKLEDSAVYLCASSPQSGNQPQHFGDGTRLSIL.

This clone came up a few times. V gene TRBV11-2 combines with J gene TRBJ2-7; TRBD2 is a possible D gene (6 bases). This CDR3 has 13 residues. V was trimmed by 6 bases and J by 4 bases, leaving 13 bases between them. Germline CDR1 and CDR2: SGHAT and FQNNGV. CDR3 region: CASREGSRYEQYF. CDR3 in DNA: TGTGCCAGCAGGGAGGGTAGCAGGTACGAGCAGTACTTC.

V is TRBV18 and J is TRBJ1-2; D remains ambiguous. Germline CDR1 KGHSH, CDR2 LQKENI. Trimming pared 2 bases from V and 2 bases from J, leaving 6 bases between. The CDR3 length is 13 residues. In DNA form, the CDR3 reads TGTGCCAGCTCACCAACAAGAAACTATGGCTACACCTTC. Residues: CASSPTRNYGYTF. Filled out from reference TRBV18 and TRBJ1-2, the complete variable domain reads NAGVMQNPRHLVRRRGQEARLRCSPMKGHSHVYWYRQLPEEGLKFMVYLQKENIIDESGMPKERFSAEFPKEGPSILRIQQVVRGDSAAYFCASSPTRNYGYTFGSGTRLTVV.

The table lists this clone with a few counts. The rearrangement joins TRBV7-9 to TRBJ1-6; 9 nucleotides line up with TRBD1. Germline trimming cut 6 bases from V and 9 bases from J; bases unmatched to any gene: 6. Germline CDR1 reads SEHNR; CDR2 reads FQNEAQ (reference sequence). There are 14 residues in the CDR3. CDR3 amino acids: CASRTGGIISPLHF. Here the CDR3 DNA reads TGTGCCAGCAGAACAGGGGGCATTATTTCACCCCTCCACTTT.